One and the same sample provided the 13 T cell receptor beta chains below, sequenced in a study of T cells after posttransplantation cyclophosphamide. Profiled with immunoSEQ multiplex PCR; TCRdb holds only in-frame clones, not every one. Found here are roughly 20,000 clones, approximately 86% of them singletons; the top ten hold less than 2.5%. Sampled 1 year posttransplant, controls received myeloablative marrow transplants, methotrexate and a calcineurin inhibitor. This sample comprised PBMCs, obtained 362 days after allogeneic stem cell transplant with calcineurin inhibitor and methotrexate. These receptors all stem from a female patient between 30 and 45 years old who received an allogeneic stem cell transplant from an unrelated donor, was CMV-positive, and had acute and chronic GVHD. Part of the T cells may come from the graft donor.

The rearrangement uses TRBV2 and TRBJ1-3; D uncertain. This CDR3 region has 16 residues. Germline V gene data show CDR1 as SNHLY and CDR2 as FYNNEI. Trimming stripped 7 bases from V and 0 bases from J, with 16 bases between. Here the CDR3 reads CASTPTGSRSGNTIYF. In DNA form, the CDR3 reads TGTGCCAGCACGCCCACCGGGAGCCGCTCTGGAAACACCATATATTTT.

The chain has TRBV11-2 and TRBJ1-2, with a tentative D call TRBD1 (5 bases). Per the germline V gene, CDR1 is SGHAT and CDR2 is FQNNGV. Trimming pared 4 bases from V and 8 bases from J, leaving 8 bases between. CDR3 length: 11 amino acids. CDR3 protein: CASSSGFGYTF. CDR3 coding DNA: TGTGCCAGCAGCTCAGGGTTCGGCTACACCTTC. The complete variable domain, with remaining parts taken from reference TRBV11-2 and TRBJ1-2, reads EAGVAQSPRYKIIEKRQSVAFWCNPISGHATLYWYQQILGQGPKLLIQFQNNGVVDDSQLPKDRFSAERLKGVDSTLKIQPAKLEDSAVYLCASSSGFGYTFGSGTRLTVV.

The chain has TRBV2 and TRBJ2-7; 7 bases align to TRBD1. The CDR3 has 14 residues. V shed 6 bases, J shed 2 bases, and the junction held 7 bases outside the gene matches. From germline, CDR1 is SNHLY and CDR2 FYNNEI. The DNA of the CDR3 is TGTGCCAGCAGCCGGGACAGCGGAACCTACGAGCAGTACTTC. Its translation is CASSRDSGTYEQYF.

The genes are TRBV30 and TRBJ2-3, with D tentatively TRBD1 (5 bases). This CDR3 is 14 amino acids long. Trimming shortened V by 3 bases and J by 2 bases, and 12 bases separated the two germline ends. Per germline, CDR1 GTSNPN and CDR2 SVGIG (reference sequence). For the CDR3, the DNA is TGTGCCTGGAGCCTCCGACAGTTCACAGATACGCAGTATTTT. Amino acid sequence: CAWSLRQFTDTQYF.

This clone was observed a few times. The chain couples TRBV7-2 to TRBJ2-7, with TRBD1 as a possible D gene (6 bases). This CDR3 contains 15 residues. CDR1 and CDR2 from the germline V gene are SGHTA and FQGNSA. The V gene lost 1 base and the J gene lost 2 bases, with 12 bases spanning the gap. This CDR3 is CASSLEWQGTYEQYF. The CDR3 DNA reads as TGTGCCAGCAGCTTAGAGTGGCAGGGGACCTACGAGCAGTACTTC.

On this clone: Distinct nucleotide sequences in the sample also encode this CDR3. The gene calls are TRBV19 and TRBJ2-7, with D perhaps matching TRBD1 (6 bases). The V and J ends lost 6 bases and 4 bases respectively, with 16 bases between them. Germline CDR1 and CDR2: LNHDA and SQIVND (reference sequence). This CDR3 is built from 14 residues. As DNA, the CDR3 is TGTGCCAGTAGGGTTACAGGGACGGCGTACGAGCAGTACTTC. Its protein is CASRVTGTAYEQYF.

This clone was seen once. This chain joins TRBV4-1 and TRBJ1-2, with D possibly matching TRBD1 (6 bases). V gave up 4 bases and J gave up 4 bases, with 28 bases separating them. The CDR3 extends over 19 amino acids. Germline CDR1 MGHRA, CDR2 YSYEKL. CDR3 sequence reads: CASSPRAAGGRLERYGYTF. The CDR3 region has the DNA TGCGCCAGCAGCCCTCGGGCGGCGGGGGGGCGCTTGGAACGCTATGGCTACACCTTC.

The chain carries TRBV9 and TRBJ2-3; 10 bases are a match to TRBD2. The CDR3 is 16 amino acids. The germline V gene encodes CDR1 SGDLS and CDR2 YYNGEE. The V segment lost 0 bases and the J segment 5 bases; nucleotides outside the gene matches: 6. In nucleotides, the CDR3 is TGTGCCAGCAGCGTAGAACTAGCGGGGAGTAAAGATACGCAGTATTTT. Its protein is CASSVELAGSKDTQYF. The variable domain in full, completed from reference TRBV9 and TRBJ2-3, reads DSGVTQTPKHLITATGQRVTLRCSPRSGDLSVYWYQQSLDQGLQFLIQYYNGEERAKGNILERFSAQQFPDLHSELNLSSLELGDSALYFCASSVELAGSKDTQYFGPGTRLTVL.

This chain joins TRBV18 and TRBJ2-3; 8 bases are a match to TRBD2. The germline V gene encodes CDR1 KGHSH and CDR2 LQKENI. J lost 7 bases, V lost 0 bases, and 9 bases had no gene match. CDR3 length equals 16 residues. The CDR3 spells CASSPPAREGWYTQYF. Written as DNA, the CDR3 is TGTGCCAGCTCACCACCGGCCCGGGAGGGCTGGTATACGCAGTATTTT. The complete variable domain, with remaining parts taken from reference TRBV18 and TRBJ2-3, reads NAGVMQNPRHLVRRRGQEARLRCSPMKGHSHVYWYRQLPEEGLKFMVYLQKENIIDESGMPKERFSAEFPKEGPSILRIQQVVRGDSAAYFCASSPPAREGWYTQYFGPGTRLTVL.

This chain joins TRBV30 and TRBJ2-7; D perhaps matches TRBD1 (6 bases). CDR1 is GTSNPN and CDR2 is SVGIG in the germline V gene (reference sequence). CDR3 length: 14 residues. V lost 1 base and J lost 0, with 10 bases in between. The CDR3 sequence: CAWSALGGSYEQYF. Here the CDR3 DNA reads TGTGCCTGGAGTGCGTTAGGGGGCTCCTACGAGCAGTACTTC.

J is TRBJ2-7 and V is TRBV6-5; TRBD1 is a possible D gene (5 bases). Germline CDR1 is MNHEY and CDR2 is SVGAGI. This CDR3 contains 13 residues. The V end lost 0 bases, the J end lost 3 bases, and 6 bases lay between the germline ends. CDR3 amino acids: CASSYSRVYEQYF. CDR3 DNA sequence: TGTGCCAGCAGTTACTCCAGGGTCTACGAGCAGTACTTC.

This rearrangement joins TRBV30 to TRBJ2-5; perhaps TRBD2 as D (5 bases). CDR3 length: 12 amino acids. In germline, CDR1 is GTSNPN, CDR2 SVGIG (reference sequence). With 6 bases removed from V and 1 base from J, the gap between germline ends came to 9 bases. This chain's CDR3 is CACKRTQETQYF. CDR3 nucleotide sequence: TGTGCCTGCAAGCGGACCCAAGAGACCCAGTACTTC. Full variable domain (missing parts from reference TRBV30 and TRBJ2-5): SQTIHQWPATLVQPVGSPLSLECTVEGTSNPNLYWYRQAAGRGLQLLFYSVGIGQISSEVPQNLSASRPQDRQFILSSKKLLLSDSGFYLCACKRTQETQYFGPGTRLLVL.

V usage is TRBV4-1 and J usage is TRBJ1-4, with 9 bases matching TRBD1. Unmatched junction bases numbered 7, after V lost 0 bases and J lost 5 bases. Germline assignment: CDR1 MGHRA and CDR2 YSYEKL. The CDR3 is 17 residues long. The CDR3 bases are TGCGCCAGCAGCCAAGAAACCCCCGGACAGGGGAATGAAAAACTGTTTTTT. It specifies CASSQETPGQGNEKLFF.